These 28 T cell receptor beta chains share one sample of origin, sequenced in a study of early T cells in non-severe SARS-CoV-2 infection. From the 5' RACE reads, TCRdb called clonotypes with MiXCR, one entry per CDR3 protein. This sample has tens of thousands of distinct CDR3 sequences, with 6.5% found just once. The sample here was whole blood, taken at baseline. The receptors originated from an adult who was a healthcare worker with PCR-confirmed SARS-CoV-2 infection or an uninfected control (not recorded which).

The CDR3 nucleotides read TGTGCCAGCAGCAAAAACAGGGGGCGCGTCTACAATGAGCAGTTCTTC. Protein product: CASSKNRGRVYNEQFF. This chain connects TRBV12-3 or TRBV12-4 to TRBJ2-1, with 9 bases that match TRBD1. CDR3 size: 16 residues. V lost 6 bases, J lost 3 bases, and 9 bases stayed unmatched.

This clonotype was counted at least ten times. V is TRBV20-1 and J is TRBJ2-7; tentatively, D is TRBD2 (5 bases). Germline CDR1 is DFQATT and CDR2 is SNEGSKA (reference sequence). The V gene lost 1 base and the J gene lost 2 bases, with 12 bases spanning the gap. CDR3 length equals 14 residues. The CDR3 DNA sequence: TGCAGTGCTAGAGTGCGAGGGCAAACCTACGAGCAGTACTTC. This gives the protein CSARVRGQTYEQYF.

CDR3 nucleotide sequence: TGTGCCAGCAGCTTGGGACCACCCCCTCAGTTCTTC. This gives the protein CASSLGPPPQFF. The J gene is TRBJ2-1, the V gene TRBV7-9; D is perhaps TRBD1 or TRBD2 (5 bases each). V lost 3 bases and J lost 13, with 13 bases in between. The germline V gene has CDR1 SEHNR and CDR2 FQNEAQ (reference sequence). There are 12 residues in the CDR3. The full variable domain, with the rest looked up from reference TRBV7-9 and TRBJ2-1, is DTGVSQNPRHKITKRGQNVTFRCDPISEHNRLYWYRQTLGQGPEFLTYFQNEAQLEKSRLLSDRFSAERPKGSFSTLEIQRTEQGDSAMYLCASSLGPPPQFFGPGTRLTVL.

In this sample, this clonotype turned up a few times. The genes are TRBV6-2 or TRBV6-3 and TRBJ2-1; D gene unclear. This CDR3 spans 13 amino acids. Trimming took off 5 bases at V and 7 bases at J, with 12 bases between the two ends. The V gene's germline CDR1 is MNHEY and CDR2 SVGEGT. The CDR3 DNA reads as TGTGCCAGCAGTGCCCTTAATTCGAATGAGCAGTTCTTC. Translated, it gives CASSALNSNEQFF.

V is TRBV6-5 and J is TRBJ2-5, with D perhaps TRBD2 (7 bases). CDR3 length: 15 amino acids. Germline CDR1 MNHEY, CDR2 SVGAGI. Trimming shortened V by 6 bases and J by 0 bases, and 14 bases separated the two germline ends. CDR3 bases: TGTGCCAGCAGCCTAGGGGGGGGTTACCAAGAGACCCAGTACTTC. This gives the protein CASSLGGGYQETQYF.

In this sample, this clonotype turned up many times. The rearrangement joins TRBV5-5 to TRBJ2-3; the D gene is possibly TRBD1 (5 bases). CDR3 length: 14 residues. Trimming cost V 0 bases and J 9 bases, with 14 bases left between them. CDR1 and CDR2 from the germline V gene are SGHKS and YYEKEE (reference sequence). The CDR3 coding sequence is TGTGCCAGCAGCTTGGAACAGGCCACCAACACGCAGTATTTT. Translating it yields CASSLEQATNTQYF.

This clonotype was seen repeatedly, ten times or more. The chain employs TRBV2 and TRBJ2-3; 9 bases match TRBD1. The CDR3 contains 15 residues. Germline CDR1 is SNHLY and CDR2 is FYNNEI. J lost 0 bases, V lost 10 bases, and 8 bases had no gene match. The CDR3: CATGQGTASTDTQYF. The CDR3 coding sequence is TGTGCCACCGGACAGGGGACGGCTAGCACAGATACGCAGTATTTT.

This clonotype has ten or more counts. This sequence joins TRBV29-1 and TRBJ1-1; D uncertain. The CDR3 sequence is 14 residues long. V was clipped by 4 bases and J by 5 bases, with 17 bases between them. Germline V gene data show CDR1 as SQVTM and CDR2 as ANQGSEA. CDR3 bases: TGCAGCGTTGGAGGTAGGGCGGGAGTTACTGAAGCTTTCTTT. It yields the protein CSVGGRAGVTEAFF.

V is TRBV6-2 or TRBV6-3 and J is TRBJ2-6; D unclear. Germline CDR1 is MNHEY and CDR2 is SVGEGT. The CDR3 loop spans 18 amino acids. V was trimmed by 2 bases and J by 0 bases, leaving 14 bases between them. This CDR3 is CASSYGQLISSGANVLTF. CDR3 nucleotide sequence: TGTGCCAGCAGTTACGGGCAGCTAATAAGCTCTGGGGCCAACGTCCTGACTTTC.

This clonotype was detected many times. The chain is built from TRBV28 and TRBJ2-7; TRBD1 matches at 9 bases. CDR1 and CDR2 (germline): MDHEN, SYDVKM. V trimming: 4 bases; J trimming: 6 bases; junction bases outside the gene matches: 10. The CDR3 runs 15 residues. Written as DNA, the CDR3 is TGTGCCAGCAGTTCTTCCGGGACAGGGAAACCCGAGCAGTACTTC. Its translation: CASSSSGTGKPEQYF.

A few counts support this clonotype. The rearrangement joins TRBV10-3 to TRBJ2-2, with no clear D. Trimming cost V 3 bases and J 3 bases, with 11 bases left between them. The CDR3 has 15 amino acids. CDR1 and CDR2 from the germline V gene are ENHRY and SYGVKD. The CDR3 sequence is CAISEFVGDTGELFF. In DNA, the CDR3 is TGTGCCATCAGTGAATTTGTTGGAGACACCGGGGAGCTGTTTTTT.

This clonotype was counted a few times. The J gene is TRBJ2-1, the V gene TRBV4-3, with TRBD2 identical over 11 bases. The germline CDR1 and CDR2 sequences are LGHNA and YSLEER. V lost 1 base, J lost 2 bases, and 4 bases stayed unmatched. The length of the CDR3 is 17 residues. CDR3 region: CASSQVVSGGAYNEQFF. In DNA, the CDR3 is TGCGCCAGCAGCCAAGTGGTTAGCGGGGGGGCCTACAATGAGCAGTTCTTC.

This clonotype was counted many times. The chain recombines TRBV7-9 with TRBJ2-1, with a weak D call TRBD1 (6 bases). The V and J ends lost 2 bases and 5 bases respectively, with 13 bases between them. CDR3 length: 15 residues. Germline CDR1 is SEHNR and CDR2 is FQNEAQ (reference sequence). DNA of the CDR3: TGTGCCAGCAGCTTACGCTCGACAGGCGACAATGAGCAGTTCTTC. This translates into CASSLRSTGDNEQFF. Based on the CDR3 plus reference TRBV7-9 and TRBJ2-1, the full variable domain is DTGVSQNPRHKITKRGQNVTFRCDPISEHNRLYWYRQTLGQGPEFLTYFQNEAQLEKSRLLSDRFSAERPKGSFSTLEIQRTEQGDSAMYLCASSLRSTGDNEQFFGPGTRLTVL.

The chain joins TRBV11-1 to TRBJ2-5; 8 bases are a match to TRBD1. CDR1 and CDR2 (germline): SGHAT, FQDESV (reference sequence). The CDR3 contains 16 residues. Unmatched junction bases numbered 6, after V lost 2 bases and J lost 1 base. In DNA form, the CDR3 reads TGTGCCAGCAGCTTAACCGGGACAGGACGCCAAGAGACCCAGTACTTC. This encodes CASSLTGTGRQETQYF.

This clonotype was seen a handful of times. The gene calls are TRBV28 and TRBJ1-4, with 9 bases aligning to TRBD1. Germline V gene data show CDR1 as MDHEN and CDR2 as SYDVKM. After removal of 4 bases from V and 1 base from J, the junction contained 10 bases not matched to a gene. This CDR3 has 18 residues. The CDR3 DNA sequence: TGTGCCAGCAGTTCTTACAGGGGGCGGGTAGGAACTAATGAAAAACTGTTTTTT. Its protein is CASSSYRGRVGTNEKLFF.

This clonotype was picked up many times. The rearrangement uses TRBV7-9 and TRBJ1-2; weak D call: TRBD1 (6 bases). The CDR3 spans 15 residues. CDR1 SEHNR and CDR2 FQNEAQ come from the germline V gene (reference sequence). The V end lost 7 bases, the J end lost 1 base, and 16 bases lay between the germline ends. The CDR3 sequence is CASTRSQGRNYGYTF. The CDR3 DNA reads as TGTGCCAGCACTAGGTCACAGGGACGTAACTATGGCTACACCTTC.

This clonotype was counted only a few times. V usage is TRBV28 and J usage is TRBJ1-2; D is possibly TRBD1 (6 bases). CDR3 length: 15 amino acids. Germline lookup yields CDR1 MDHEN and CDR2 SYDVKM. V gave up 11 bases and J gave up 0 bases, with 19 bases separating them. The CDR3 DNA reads TGTGCCTCCTCCACAGGGTCGTCAGCTAACTATGGCTACACCTTC. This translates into CASSTGSSANYGYTF.

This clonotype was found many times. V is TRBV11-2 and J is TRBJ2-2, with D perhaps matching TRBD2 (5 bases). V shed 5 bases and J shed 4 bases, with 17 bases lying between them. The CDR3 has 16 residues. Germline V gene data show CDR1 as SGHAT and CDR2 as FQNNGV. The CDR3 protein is CASSHGRGVITGELFF. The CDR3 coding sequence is TGTGCCAGCAGCCACGGACGGGGAGTAATCACCGGGGAGCTGTTTTTT.

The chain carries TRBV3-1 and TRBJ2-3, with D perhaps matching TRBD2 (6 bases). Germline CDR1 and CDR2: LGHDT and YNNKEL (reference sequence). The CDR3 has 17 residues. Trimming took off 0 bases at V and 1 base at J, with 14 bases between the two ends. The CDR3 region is CASSQDLATGGTDTQYF. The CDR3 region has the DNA TGTGCCAGCAGCCAAGATCTAGCAACGGGGGGCACAGATACGCAGTATTTT.

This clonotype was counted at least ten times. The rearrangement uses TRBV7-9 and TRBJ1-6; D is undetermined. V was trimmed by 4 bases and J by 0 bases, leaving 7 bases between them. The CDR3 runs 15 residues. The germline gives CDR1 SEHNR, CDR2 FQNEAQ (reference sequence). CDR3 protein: CASSSQSSYNSPLHF. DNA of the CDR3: TGTGCCAGCAGCTCTCAGAGCTCCTATAATTCACCCCTCCACTTT.

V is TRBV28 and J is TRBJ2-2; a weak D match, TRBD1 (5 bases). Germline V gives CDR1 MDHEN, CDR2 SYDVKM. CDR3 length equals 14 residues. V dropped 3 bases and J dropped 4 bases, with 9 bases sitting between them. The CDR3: CASSLQGSTGELFF. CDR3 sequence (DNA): TGTGCCAGCAGTTTGCAGGGAAGCACCGGGGAGCTGTTTTTT. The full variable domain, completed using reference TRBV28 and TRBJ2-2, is DVKVTQSSRYLVKRTGEKVFLECVQDMDHENMFWYRQDPGLGLRLIYFSYDVKMKEKGDIPEGYSVSREKKERFSLILESASTNQTSMYLCASSLQGSTGELFFGEGSRLTVL.

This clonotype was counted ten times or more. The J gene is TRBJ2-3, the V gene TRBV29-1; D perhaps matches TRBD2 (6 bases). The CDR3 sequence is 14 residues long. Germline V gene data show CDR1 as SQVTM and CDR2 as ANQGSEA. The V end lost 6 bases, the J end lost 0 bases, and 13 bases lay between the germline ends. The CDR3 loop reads CSVSPGLSTDTQYF. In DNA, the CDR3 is TGCAGCGTGTCCCCGGGACTTAGCACAGATACGCAGTATTTT.

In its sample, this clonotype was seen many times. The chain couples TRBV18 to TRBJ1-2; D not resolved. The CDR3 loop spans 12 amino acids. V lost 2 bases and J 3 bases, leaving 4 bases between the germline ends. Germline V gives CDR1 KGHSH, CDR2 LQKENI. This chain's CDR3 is CASSPGDYGYTF. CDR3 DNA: TGTGCCAGCTCACCAGGGGACTATGGCTACACCTTC.

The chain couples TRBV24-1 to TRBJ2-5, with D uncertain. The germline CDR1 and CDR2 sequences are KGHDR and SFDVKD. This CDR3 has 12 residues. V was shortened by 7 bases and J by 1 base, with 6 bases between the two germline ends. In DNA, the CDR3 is TGTGCCACCAGGCAGGTCCAAGAGACCCAGTACTTC. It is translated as CATRQVQETQYF.

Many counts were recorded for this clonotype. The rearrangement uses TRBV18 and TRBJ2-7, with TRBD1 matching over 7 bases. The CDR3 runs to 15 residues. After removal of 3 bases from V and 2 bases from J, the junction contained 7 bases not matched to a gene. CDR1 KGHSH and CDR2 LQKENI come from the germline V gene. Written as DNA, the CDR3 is TGTGCCAGCTCACCCATCGGGACAGCCACCTACGAGCAGTACTTC. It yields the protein CASSPIGTATYEQYF.

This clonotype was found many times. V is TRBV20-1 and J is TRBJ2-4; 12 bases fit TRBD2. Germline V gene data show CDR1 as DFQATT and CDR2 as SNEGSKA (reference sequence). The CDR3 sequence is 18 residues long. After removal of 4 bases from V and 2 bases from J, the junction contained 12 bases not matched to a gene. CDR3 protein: CSAINHRTSGTTKNIQYF. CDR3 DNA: TGCAGTGCTATAAACCATCGGACTAGCGGGACTACCAAAAACATTCAGTACTTC.

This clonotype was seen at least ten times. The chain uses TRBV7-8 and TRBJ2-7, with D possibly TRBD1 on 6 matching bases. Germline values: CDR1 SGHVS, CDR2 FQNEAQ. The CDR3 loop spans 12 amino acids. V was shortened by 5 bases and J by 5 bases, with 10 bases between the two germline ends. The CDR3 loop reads CASSPRQDEQYF. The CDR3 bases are TGTGCCAGCAGCCCGAGACAGGACGAGCAGTACTTC.

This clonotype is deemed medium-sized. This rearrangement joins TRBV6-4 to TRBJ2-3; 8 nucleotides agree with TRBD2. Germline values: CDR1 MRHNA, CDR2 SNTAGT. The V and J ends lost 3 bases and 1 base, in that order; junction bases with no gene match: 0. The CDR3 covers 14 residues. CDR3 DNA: TGTGCCAGCAGTGAGCGGGGGGGCACAGATACGCAGTATTTT. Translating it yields CASSERGGTDTQYF.